This TCR beta chain was sequenced for a study of blood T cell repertoires in COVID-19. Generated by immunoSEQ multiplex PCR, the TCRdb table keeps only in-frame clones and is missing some. The table includes over 300,000 clones, approximately 90% detected once. This clone has just a few counts. The germline V gene has CDR1 SGHVS and CDR2 FNYEAQ. The length of the CDR3 is 15 residues. Trimming shortened V by 6 bases and J by 7 bases, and 21 bases separated the two germline ends. Cohorts were assigned according to the clinical history that participants reported. What was sequenced was PBMCs or T cells enriched from blood (not recorded which). The chain combines TRBV7-6 with TRBJ2-5, with D perhaps matching TRBD2 (6 bases). The origin of this receptor is a woman aged 30 to 39 who had recovered from COVID-19. CDR3 bases: TGTGCCAGCAGGGATGGGACTCATCGGCGTGGGACCCAGTACTTC. Encoded protein: CASRDGTHRRGTQYF.